What follows are 22 T cell receptor beta chains derived from one specimen sequenced in a study of beta chain features in type 1 diabetes. Sequenced material consisted of expressed TCRB transcripts (all of the isolated RNA was reverse transcribed). Sequencing was performed with immunoSEQ multiplex PCR; in TCRdb, only in-frame clones are kept and a portion is missing. This sample carries 140,000 or so clones, about 9.4% of them seen once, and the ten largest clones take around 1.2%. Sequencing used naive CD4+ T cells from blood. The receptors stem from a man younger than 30 in good health.

The chain uses TRBV13 and TRBJ2-2, with D uncertain. Trimming pared 4 bases from V and 5 bases from J, leaving 17 bases between. Germline lookup yields CDR1 PRHDT and CDR2 FYEKMQ (reference sequence). The CDR3 covers 16 residues. CDR3 loop: CASSYPQVEGTGELFF. Written as DNA, the CDR3 is TGTGCCAGCAGCTACCCTCAGGTAGAAGGAACCGGGGAGCTGTTTTTT.

This clone has at least ten counts. J is TRBJ2-3 and V is TRBV28, with D maybe TRBD2 (6 bases). CDR1 and CDR2 (germline): MDHEN, SYDVKM. The CDR3 length is 12 residues. Trimming took off 7 bases at V and 6 bases at J, with 11 bases between the two ends. CDR3 sequence reads: CASTRGWDTQYF. In DNA form, the CDR3 reads TGTGCCAGCACCCGGGGGTGGGATACGCAGTATTTT.

The chain joins TRBV29-1 to TRBJ2-2; D not certain. The V end was cut by 5 bases, the J end by 0 bases, with 13 bases between. Germline values: CDR1 SQVTM, CDR2 ANQGSEA. This CDR3 contains 15 residues. CDR3 nucleotide sequence: TGCAGCGTTAAGACTTCCCTCGCGAACACCGGGGAGCTGTTTTTT. Amino acid sequence: CSVKTSLANTGELFF.

The chain recombines TRBV5-5 with TRBJ2-3; TRBD2 aligns across 12 bases. Per the germline V gene, CDR1 is SGHKS and CDR2 is YYEKEE (reference sequence). Germline trimming cut 2 bases from V and 5 bases from J; bases unmatched to any gene: 9. This CDR3 is built from 17 residues. In nucleotides, the CDR3 is TGTGCCAGCAGCTTCTCTAGCGGGGGGGCCGGGGGAGATACGCAGTATTTT. Protein sequence: CASSFSSGGAGGDTQYF.

In its sample, this clone was seen a few times. V gene TRBV7-2 combines with J gene TRBJ1-6, with 7 bases fitting TRBD1. The length of the CDR3 is 15 residues. The J segment lost 4 bases and the V segment lost 5 bases, leaving 5 bases of the junction unmatched. Germline V gene lookup returns CDR1 SGHTA and CDR2 FQGNSA. In nucleotides, the CDR3 is TGTGCCAGCAGCGCGACAGGGTTTTATAATTCACCCCTCCACTTT. Amino acid sequence: CASSATGFYNSPLHF.

This clone occurred a few times. V gene TRBV28 combines with J gene TRBJ2-7; TRBD1 aligns across 9 bases. Germline V lookup: CDR1 MDHEN, CDR2 SYDVKM. The junction had 6 bases not matched to a gene; V was cut back by 7 bases and J by 2 bases. CDR3 length: 14 residues. CDR3 sequence (DNA): TGTGCCAGCAACGGACAGGGGAACCCCTACGAGCAGTACTTC. Its translation: CASNGQGNPYEQYF. Combining the CDR3 with reference TRBV28 and TRBJ2-7 gives the whole variable domain DVKVTQSSRYLVKRTGEKVFLECVQDMDHENMFWYRQDPGLGLRLIYFSYDVKMKEKGDIPEGYSVSREKKERFSLILESASTNQTSMYLCASNGQGNPYEQYFGPGTRLTVT.

The sample holds a few counts of this clone. Here the CDR3 reads CASSRPYGEETQYF. The CDR3 DNA sequence: TGTGCCAGCAGCCGGCCCTACGGGGAAGAGACCCAGTACTTC. This chain links TRBV7-2 with TRBJ2-5; possible D gene TRBD2, 5 bases. This CDR3 is 14 amino acids long. Germline lookup yields CDR1 SGHTA and CDR2 FQGNSA. V lost 5 bases and J 3 bases, leaving 13 bases between the germline ends.

The chain couples TRBV2 to TRBJ1-5, with 9 bases aligning to TRBD1. Looked up from germline, CDR1 is SNHLY and CDR2 is FYNNEI. V lost 5 bases to trimming and J lost 0 bases; unmatched junction nucleotides: 2. This CDR3 spans 15 amino acids. The CDR3 DNA sequence: TGTGCCAGCAGTTCACAGGGGGCTAGCAATCAGCCCCAGCATTTT. Translated, it gives CASSSQGASNQPQHF.

The gene calls are TRBV4-3 and TRBJ1-1; TRBD1 aligns across 8 bases. CDR1 is LGHNA, CDR2 YSLEER, per germline. CDR3 length: 14 amino acids. After removal of 1 base from V and 10 bases from J, the junction contained 8 bases not matched to a gene. The CDR3 here is CASSQVRDRRGAFF. CDR3 nucleotide sequence: TGCGCCAGCAGCCAAGTGAGGGACAGGAGAGGAGCTTTCTTT.

This clone was picked up a small number of times. The V and J genes are TRBV11-1 and TRBJ1-3; the D is unclear. CDR3 length equals 17 residues. Germline V gene sequence: CDR1 SGHAT, CDR2 FQDESV (reference sequence). The V end was cut by 2 bases, the J end by 0 bases, with 14 bases between. The CDR3 here is CASSLPRDTASGNTIYF. CDR3 bases: TGTGCCAGCAGCTTACCCCGCGACACCGCCTCTGGAAACACCATATATTTT.

This clone occurred a few times. The rearrangement links TRBV29-1 to TRBJ2-5; TRBD1 might be the D (6 bases). The ends were cut back, 0 bases at V and 9 bases at J, with 26 bases in the middle. Germline V CDR1 and CDR2: SQVTM, ANQGSEA. The CDR3 contains 17 residues. CDR3 sequence (DNA): TGCAGCGTTGAAGATGGGGGACAATCCTCCTCGGGGAGACCCCAGTACTTC. As protein: CSVEDGGQSSSGRPQYF.

This clone appeared many times. The gene calls are TRBV28 and TRBJ2-7, with D tentatively TRBD1 (5 bases). This CDR3 is built from 13 residues. The V gene's germline CDR1 is MDHEN and CDR2 SYDVKM. Trimming removed 3 bases at V and 2 bases at J, with 8 bases between. The chain's CDR3 is CASSLDIPYEQYF. The CDR3 DNA is TGTGCCAGCAGTTTGGACATTCCCTACGAGCAGTACTTC.

The rearrangement uses TRBV4-3 and TRBJ1-5; 8 nucleotides align to TRBD1. The CDR3 consists of 15 residues. CDR1 and CDR2 from the germline V gene are LGHNA and YSLEER. V lost 4 bases to trimming and J lost 9 bases; unmatched junction nucleotides: 11. The CDR3 reads CASSPADREGPPQHF. CDR3 sequence (DNA): TGCGCCAGCAGCCCCGCGGACAGGGAGGGTCCGCCCCAGCATTTT.

The J gene is TRBJ2-7, the V gene TRBV4-1; 8 bases are a match to TRBD1. V lost 3 bases and J lost 0; bases outside the gene matches: 4. The V gene's germline CDR1 is MGHRA and CDR2 YSYEKL. This CDR3 has 15 residues. The CDR3 DNA follows: TGCGCCAGCAGCCAGGGACAGGCGACCTCCTACGAGCAGTACTTC. Its protein product is CASSQGQATSYEQYF.

The chain uses TRBV27 and TRBJ2-2, with D possibly being TRBD2 (5 bases). CDR1 and CDR2 (germline): MNHEY, SMNVEV (reference sequence). Between the trimmed V and J ends, which lost 3 bases and 6 bases, there was a span of 20 bases. The CDR3 totals 17 residues. The CDR3 bases are TGTGCCAGCAGTTTCCGTCTAAAGGAGGATGGATCCGGGGAGCTGTTTTTT. It yields the protein CASSFRLKEDGSGELFF.

The J gene is TRBJ1-5, the V gene TRBV7-5; TRBD1 is taken as the D call from the table, unchecked against the DNA. TRBV7-5 is assigned pseudogene status. The CDR3 is made up of 15 amino acids. CDR3 amino acids: CARSPDRGNRQPQHF. The CDR3 nucleotides read TGTGCCAGAAGCCCCGACAGGGGTAATCGTCAGCCCCAGCATTTT.

V is TRBV4-3 and J is TRBJ1-3; the D gene is possibly TRBD1 (6 bases). V lost 1 base, J lost 2 bases, and 12 bases lay in between. Per germline, CDR1 LGHNA and CDR2 YSLEER. The CDR3 consists of 16 residues. CDR3 coding DNA: TGCGCCAGCAGCCAAGGGTCGGGACATACTGGAAACACCATATATTTT. Its protein is CASSQGSGHTGNTIYF.

In this sample, this clone turned up a few times. The V and J genes are TRBV6-5 and TRBJ1-1, with 7 bases lining up with TRBD1. The CDR3 totals 12 residues. Unmatched junction bases numbered 4, after V lost 8 bases and J lost 4 bases. Germline V gene lookup returns CDR1 MNHEY and CDR2 SVGAGI. CDR3 region: CASGNRGTEAFF. The CDR3 DNA is TGTGCCAGCGGAAACAGGGGCACTGAAGCTTTCTTT.

This clone was detected only a few times. The rearrangement uses TRBV7-8 and TRBJ1-2; unclear D gene. This CDR3 is built from 16 residues. Trimming pared 2 bases from V and 2 bases from J, leaving 15 bases between. Per the germline V gene, CDR1 is SGHVS and CDR2 is FQNEAQ. The CDR3 DNA sequence: TGTGCCAGCAGCTTAACTTTGAGGGAGCAGAACTATGGCTACACCTTC. Protein sequence: CASSLTLREQNYGYTF.

The chain recombines TRBV7-2 with TRBJ2-3; TRBD2 matches at 7 bases. The trim removed 4 bases at V and 5 bases at J, leaving 6 bases unmatched. This CDR3 comprises 14 residues. Germline V gene lookup returns CDR1 SGHTA and CDR2 FQGNSA. The CDR3 loop reads CASSSLSGIDTQYF. CDR3 coding DNA: TGTGCCAGCAGCTCTTTGAGCGGGATAGATACGCAGTATTTT.

This clone was picked up a small number of times. The chain employs TRBV6-1 and TRBJ1-2; TRBD1 aligns across 7 bases. CDR1 and CDR2 from the germline V gene are MNHNS and SASEGT. The CDR3 consists of 15 residues. Losses at the gene ends were 1 base for V and 4 bases for J; bases not matched to a gene: 6. This CDR3 reads CASSEGLGTVYGYTF. DNA of the CDR3: TGTGCCAGCAGTGAAGGCTTGGGGACAGTCTATGGCTACACCTTC.

The V gene is TRBV6-5, the J gene TRBJ1-2; D is uncertain. From germline, CDR1 is MNHEY and CDR2 SVGAGI. The V end was cut by 6 bases, the J end by 6 bases, with 11 bases between. The CDR3 runs 12 residues. CDR3 protein: CASSPRIDGYTF. The CDR3, as DNA: TGTGCCAGCAGCCCCAGAATTGATGGCTACACCTTC.